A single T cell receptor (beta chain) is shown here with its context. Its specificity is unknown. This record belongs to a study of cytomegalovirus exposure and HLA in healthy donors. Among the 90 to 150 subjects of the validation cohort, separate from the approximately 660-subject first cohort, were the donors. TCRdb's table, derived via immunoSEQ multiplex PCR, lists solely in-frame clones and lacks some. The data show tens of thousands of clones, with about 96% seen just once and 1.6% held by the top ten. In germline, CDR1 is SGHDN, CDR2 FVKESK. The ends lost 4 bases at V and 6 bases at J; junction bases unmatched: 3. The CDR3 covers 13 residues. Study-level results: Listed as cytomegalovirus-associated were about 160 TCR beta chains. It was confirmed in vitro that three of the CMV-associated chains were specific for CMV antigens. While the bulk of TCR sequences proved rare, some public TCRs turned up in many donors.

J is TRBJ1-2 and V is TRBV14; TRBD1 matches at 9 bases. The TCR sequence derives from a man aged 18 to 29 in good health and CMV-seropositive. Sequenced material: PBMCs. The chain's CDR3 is CASSPRQGDGYTF. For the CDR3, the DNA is TGTGCCAGCAGCCCGCGACAGGGGGATGGCTACACCTTC.